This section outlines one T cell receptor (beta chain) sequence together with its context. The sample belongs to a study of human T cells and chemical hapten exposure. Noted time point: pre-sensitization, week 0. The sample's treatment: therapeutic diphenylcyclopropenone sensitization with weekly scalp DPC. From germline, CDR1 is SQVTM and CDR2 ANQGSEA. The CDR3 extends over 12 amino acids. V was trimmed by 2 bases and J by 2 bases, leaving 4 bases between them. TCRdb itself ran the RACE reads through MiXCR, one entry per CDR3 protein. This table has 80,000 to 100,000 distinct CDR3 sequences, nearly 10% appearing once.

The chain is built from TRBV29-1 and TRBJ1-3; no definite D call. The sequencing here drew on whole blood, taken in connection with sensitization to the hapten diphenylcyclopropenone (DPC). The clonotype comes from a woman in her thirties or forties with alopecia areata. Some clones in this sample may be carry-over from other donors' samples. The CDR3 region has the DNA TGCAGCGTTGAAACCGCTGGAAACACCATATATTTT. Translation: CSVETAGNTIYF. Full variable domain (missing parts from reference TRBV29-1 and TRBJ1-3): SAVISQKPSRDICQRGTSLTIQCQVDSQVTMMFWYRQQPGQSLTLIATANQGSEATYESGFVIDKFPISRPNLTFSTLTVSNMSPEDSSIYLCSVETAGNTIYFGEGSWLTVV.